A single T cell receptor (beta chain) is shown here with its context. The DNA is left out, because the CDR3 cannot be placed on it with certainty; the CDR3 is given as TCRdb lists it. CD8+CD57+ cell expansion, shown by flow cytometry, had occurred in the patients selected for sequencing. The data belong to a study of CD8+CD57+ T cells in acquired aplastic anemia. Genomic DNA was employed as the template in profiling TCR beta VDJ and CDR3. A single record per CDR3 protein comes from TCRdb applying MiXCR to the reads. This sample has approximately 250,000 distinct CDR3 sequences, with approximately 80% found just once. The sample taken for sequencing was sorted CD4+, CD8+, or CD8+CD57+ T cells (not recorded which) from PBMCs. This sequence originates from a human donor with aplastic anemia.

The CDR3 loop is CASSVGGGAAPYF. This rearrangement joins TRBV7-2 to TRBJ2-3; the DNA was not compared with TRBD2, the D call given in the table. Germline V gene data show CDR1 as SGHTA and CDR2 as FQGNSA. With termini counted, the CDR3 has 13 amino acids.